The 13 T cell receptor beta chains presented below share a single source sample, sequenced in a study of blood T cell repertoires in COVID-19. Using immunoSEQ multiplex PCR, the repertoire was profiled, and TCRdb retains in-frame clones only, with some absent. The sample has 250,000 to 300,000 clones, more than 70% seen once; the top ten hold 2% to 2.5%. Sequenced input: PBMCs or T cells enriched from blood (not recorded which). These receptors were collected from a woman aged 55 to 70 in a cohort exposed to, infected with or recovered from COVID-19 (not recorded which).

The V and J genes are TRBV2 and TRBJ2-2; no clear D gene. Looked up from germline, CDR1 is SNHLY and CDR2 is FYNNEI. CDR3 length: 13 residues. V was clipped by 6 bases and J by 2 bases, with 7 bases between them. This CDR3 is CASRPVNTGELFF. The CDR3 DNA sequence: TGTGCCAGCAGACCGGTAAACACCGGGGAGCTGTTTTTT.

The chain is built from TRBV19 and TRBJ2-2, with D maybe TRBD1 (6 bases). V was cut by 7 bases and J by 4 bases, with 13 bases left in between. CDR1 is LNHDA and CDR2 is SQIVND in the germline V gene (reference sequence). The CDR3 length is 14 residues. The CDR3 sequence is CASMKQGGTGELFF. The CDR3 bases are TGTGCCAGTATGAAACAGGGCGGCACCGGGGAGCTGTTTTTT.

J is TRBJ2-5 and V is TRBV6-2 or TRBV6-3; 7 bases are shared with TRBD2. CDR3 length: 14 residues. Trimming removed 4 bases from V and 6 bases from J; junction bases left unmatched: 8. Germline V gene sequence: CDR1 MNHEY, CDR2 SVGEGT. Here the CDR3 reads CASSSTTSSKTQYF. CDR3 coding DNA: TGTGCCAGCAGTTCCACGACTAGCTCAAAGACCCAGTACTTC.

The chain recombines TRBV11-2 with TRBJ1-6; tentatively, D is TRBD1 (6 bases). V gave up 3 bases and J gave up 0 bases, with 12 bases separating them. This CDR3 is built from 17 residues. Germline values: CDR1 SGHAT, CDR2 FQNNGV. The DNA of the CDR3 is TGTGCCAGCAGCTTTCCAACAGGGAGCTCCTATAATTCACCCCTCCACTTT. It codes for CASSFPTGSSYNSPLHF.

The chain employs TRBV9 and TRBJ2-3; 12 bases are shared with TRBD1. Germline trimming cut 0 bases from V and 5 bases from J; bases unmatched to any gene: 7. CDR1 is SGDLS and CDR2 is YYNGEE in the germline V gene. This CDR3 has 17 residues. For the CDR3, the DNA is TGTGCCAGCAGCGTAGATGGGACAGGGGGCACGAAAGATACGCAGTATTTT. Its protein product is CASSVDGTGGTKDTQYF.

V gene TRBV12-5 combines with J gene TRBJ2-3; maybe TRBD2 (5 bases). Deletions cut 1 base from V and 1 base from J, with 9 bases between. Looked up from germline, CDR1 is LGHNT and CDR2 is FRNRAP. This CDR3 comprises 15 residues. CDR3 sequence (DNA): TGTGCTAGTGGTTTGGAAAGCGGCCGCACAGATACGCAGTATTTT. This translates into CASGLESGRTDTQYF.

The chain employs TRBV2 and TRBJ1-5; 9 nucleotides match TRBD1. CDR3 length equals 16 residues. Germline V gives CDR1 SNHLY, CDR2 FYNNEI. The ends lost 4 bases at V and 2 bases at J; junction bases unmatched: 6. Here the CDR3 reads CASSGATGGGNQPQHF. CDR3 bases: TGTGCCAGCAGTGGGGCCACAGGGGGCGGCAATCAGCCCCAGCATTTT.

The V call is TRBV30, the J call TRBJ2-1; 8 bases align to TRBD2. The length of the CDR3 is 15 residues. The germline gives CDR1 GTSNPN, CDR2 SVGIG (reference sequence). Losses at the gene ends were 4 bases for V and 3 bases for J; bases not matched to a gene: 8. CDR3 in amino acids: CAWIPAGVGYNEQFF. The CDR3 coding sequence is TGTGCCTGGATCCCAGCGGGAGTAGGCTACAATGAGCAGTTCTTC.

This rearrangement joins TRBV28 to TRBJ1-2; no firm D call. The CDR3 totals 13 residues. Germline lookup yields CDR1 MDHEN and CDR2 SYDVKM. The germline V and J ends were trimmed by 7 bases and 4 bases, with 13 bases remaining between them. The chain's CDR3 is CASKVNSGYGYTF. The CDR3, as DNA: TGTGCCAGCAAGGTGAATTCGGGCTATGGCTACACCTTC.

The chain has TRBV7-9 and TRBJ1-1, with D maybe TRBD1 (6 bases). Deletions cut 11 bases from V and 1 base from J, with 20 bases between. From germline, CDR1 is SEHNR and CDR2 FQNEAQ (reference sequence). The CDR3 has 15 amino acids. CDR3 amino acids: CAGTGSRVRNTEAFF. The CDR3 DNA reads TGTGCCGGCACAGGGAGTAGGGTCCGGAACACTGAAGCTTTCTTT.

This chain uses TRBV28 with TRBJ2-3, with a weak D call TRBD2 (6 bases). CDR1 MDHEN and CDR2 SYDVKM come from the germline V gene. The CDR3 loop spans 18 amino acids. V lost 5 bases and J lost 2, with 23 bases in between. The CDR3 loop is CASSTYLFSGGYTDTQYF. The CDR3 DNA reads TGTGCCAGCAGTACGTACCTTTTTAGCGGAGGTTACACAGATACGCAGTATTTT.

This chain uses TRBV6-5 with TRBJ2-3; weak D call: TRBD2 (5 bases). Per germline, CDR1 MNHEY and CDR2 SVGAGI. Trimming shortened V by 6 bases and J by 0 bases, and 13 bases separated the two germline ends. The CDR3 has 15 amino acids. The CDR3 bases are TGTGCCAGCAGACGATATAGGACTAGCACAGATACGCAGTATTTT. This sequence encodes CASRRYRTSTDTQYF.

This chain joins TRBV19 and TRBJ2-3; perhaps TRBD1 as D (5 bases). The CDR3 is 13 amino acids. Germline V gene sequence: CDR1 LNHDA, CDR2 SQIVND (reference sequence). Trimming cost V 4 bases and J 3 bases, with 8 bases left between them. This CDR3 reads CASSRQGTDTQYF. DNA of the CDR3: TGTGCCAGTAGTAGGCAGGGAACAGATACGCAGTATTTT.